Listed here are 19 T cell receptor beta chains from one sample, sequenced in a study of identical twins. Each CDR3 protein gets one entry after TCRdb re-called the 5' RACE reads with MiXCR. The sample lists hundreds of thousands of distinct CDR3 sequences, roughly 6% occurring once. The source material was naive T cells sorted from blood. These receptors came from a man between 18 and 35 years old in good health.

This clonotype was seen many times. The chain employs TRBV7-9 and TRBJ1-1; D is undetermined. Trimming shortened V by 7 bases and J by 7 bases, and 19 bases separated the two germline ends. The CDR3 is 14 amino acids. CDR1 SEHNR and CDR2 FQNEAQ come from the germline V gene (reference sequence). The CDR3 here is CASTPNPLGFEAFF. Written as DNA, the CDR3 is TGTGCCAGCACCCCAAATCCGTTAGGGTTTGAAGCTTTCTTT.

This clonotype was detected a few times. The DNA of the CDR3 is TGTGCCAGCAGCTTAGATACGGATTACGAGCAGTACGTC. Translating it yields CASSLDTDYEQYV. The chain carries TRBV7-9 and TRBJ2-7; D not certain. Trimming stripped 1 base from V and 4 bases from J, with 8 bases between. The length of the CDR3 is 13 residues. The germline CDR1 and CDR2 sequences are SEHNR and FQNEAQ (reference sequence).

The CDR3 region is CASSPAMDRGSYNEQFF. CDR3 bases: TGTGCCAGCTCACCGGCGATGGACAGGGGCTCCTACAATGAGCAGTTCTTC. This sequence joins TRBV18 and TRBJ2-1; 9 bases are shared with TRBD1. V was clipped by 3 bases and J by 0 bases; unmatched bases: 6. The germline CDR1 and CDR2 sequences are KGHSH and LQKENI. The CDR3 is 17 residues long.

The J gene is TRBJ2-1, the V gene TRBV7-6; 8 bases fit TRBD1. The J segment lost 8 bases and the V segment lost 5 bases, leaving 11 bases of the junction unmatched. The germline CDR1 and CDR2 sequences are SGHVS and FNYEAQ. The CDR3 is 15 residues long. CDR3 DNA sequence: TGTGCCAGCAGCGTGCGACAGGGGATGCGGGATGAGCAGTTCTTC. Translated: CASSVRQGMRDEQFF.

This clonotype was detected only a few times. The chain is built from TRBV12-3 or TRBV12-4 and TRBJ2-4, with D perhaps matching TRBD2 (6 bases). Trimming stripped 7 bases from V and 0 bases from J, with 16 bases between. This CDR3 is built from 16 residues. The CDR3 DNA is TGTGCCAGCACCCTCAGCCGGGAGTTAGCCAAAAACATTCAGTACTTC. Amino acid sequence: CASTLSRELAKNIQYF.

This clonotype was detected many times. The CDR3 spells CASSRTAVNEKLFF. The CDR3 DNA reads as TGTGCCAGCAGCCGGACAGCCGTTAATGAAAAACTGTTTTTT. This chain joins TRBV7-2 and TRBJ1-4; TRBD1 might be the D (6 bases). V was cut by 5 bases and J by 4 bases, with 11 bases left in between. The CDR3 contains 14 residues. Germline CDR1 SGHTA, CDR2 FQGNSA.

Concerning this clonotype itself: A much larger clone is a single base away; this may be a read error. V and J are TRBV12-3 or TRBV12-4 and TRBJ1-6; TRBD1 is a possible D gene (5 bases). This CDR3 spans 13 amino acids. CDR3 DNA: TGTGCCAGCATGCAGGGCTATAATTCACCCCTCCCCTTT. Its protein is CASMQGYNSPLPF.

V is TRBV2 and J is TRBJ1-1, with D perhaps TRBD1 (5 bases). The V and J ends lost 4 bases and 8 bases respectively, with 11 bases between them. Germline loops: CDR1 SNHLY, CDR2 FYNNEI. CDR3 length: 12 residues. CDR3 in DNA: TGTGCCAGCAGTGCGACCTGGGGGGAAGCTTTCTTT. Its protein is CASSATWGEAFF.

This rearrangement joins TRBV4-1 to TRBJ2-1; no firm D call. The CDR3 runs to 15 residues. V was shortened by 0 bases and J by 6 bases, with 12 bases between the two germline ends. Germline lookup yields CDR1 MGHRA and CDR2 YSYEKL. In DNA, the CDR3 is TGCGCCAGCAGCCAAGACAGGAACCCTCGCAATGAGCAGTTCTTC. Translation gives CASSQDRNPRNEQFF.

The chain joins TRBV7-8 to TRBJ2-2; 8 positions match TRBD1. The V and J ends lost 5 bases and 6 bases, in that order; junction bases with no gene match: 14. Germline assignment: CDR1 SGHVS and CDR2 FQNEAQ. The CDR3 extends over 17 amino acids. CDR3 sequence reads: CASSLSRTGFRAGELFF. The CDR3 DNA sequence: TGTGCCAGCAGCCTGTCACGGACAGGGTTTCGGGCCGGGGAGCTGTTTTTT.

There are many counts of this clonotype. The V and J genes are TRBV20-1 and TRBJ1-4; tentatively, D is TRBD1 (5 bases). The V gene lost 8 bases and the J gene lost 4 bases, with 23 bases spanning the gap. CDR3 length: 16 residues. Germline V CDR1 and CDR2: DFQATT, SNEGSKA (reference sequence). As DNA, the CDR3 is TGCAGTTCCAGTGTTGGGGGGATGGTTAATAATGAAAAACTGTTTTTT. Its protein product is CSSSVGGMVNNEKLFF.

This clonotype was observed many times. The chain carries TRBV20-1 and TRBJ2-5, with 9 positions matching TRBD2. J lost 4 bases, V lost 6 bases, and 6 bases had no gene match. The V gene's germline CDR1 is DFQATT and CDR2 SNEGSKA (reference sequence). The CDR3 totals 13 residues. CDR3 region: CSASGAGGETQYF. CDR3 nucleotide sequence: TGCAGTGCCTCAGGAGCGGGAGGAGAGACCCAGTACTTC.

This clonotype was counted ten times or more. CDR3 nucleotide sequence: TGTGCCAGCAGCTTCGGGGTTTCCTACAATGAGCAGTTCTTC. This codes for CASSFGVSYNEQFF. The rearrangement links TRBV5-5 to TRBJ2-1; D is possibly TRBD2 (5 bases). The germline V gene has CDR1 SGHKS and CDR2 YYEKEE (reference sequence). This CDR3 region has 14 residues. With 2 bases removed from V and 1 base from J, the gap between germline ends came to 7 bases.

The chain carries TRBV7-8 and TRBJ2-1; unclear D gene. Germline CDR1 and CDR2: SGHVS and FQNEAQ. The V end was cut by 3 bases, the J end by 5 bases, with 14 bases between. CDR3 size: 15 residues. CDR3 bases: TGTGCCAGCAGCTTTTACTACGGAGAAAACAATGAGCAGTTCTTC. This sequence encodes CASSFYYGENNEQFF.

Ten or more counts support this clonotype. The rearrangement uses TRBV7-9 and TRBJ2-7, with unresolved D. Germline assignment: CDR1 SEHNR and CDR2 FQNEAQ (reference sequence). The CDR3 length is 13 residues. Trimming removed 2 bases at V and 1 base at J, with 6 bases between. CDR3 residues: CASSLRQSYEQYV. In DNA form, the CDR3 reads TGTGCCAGCAGCTTAAGACAATCCTACGAGCAGTACGTC.

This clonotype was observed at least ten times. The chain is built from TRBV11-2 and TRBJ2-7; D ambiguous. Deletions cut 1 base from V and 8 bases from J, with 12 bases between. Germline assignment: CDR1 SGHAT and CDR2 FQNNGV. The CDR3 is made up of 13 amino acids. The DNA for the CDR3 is TGTGCCAGCAGCTTAGCGGATCAGGTAAAGCAGTACGTC. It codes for CASSLADQVKQYV.

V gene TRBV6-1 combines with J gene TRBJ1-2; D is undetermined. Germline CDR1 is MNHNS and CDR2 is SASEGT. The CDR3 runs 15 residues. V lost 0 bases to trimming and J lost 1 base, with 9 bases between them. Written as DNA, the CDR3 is TGTGCCAGCAGTGAAGCAAGTTACCTTAACTATGGCTACACCTTC. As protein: CASSEASYLNYGYTF.

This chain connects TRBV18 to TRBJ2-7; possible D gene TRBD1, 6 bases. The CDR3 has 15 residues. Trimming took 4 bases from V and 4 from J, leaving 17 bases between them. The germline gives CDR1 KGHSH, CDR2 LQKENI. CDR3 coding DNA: TGTGCCAGCTCACAGACCGCGGTCCAGGGGTACGAGCAGTACTTC. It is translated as CASSQTAVQGYEQYF.

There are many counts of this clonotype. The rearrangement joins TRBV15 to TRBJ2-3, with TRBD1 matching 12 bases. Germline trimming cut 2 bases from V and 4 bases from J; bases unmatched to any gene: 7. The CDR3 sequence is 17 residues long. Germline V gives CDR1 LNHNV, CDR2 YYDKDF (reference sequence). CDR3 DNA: TGTGCCACCAGCAGATCCCCGGGACAGGGGGCCCCAGATACGCAGTATTTT. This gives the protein CATSRSPGQGAPDTQYF.